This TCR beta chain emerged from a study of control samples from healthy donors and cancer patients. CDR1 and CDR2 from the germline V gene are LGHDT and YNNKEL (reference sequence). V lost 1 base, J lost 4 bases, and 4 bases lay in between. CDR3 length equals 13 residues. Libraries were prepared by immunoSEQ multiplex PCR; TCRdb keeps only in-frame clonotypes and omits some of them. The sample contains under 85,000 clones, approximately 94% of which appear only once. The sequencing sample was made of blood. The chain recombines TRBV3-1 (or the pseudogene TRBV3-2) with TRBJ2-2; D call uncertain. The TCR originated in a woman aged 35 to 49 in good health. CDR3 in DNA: TGTGCCAGCAGCCAAGGGTTCACCGGGGAGCTGTTTTTT. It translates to CASSQGFTGELFF.